This paragraph reports one TCR beta chain. Its specificity is not known. The PCR ran on 60 Vbeta and 13 Jbeta primers. Assay: immunoSEQ multiplex PCR; the TCRdb copy retains only in-frame clones and omits some. The sample records approximately 190,000 clones, around 82% being singletons. Per the germline V gene, CDR1 is MNHEY and CDR2 is SVGAGI. This CDR3 spans 16 amino acids. V shed 4 bases, J shed 8 bases, and the junction held 8 bases outside the gene matches. The data originate from a study of cytomegalovirus exposure and HLA in healthy donors. Study conclusions and caveats: The likely origin of a cluster of highly shared sequence variants was a sequencing artifact.

The V gene is TRBV6-5, the J gene TRBJ2-2; 12 bases line up with TRBD2. The receptor was derived from a man in his forties or fifties in good health and CMV-seropositive. The sequencing sample was made of PBMCs. Written as DNA, the CDR3 is TGTGCCAGCAGTTTCACTGGACTAGCGGGAAAAGGGGAGCTGTTTTTT. Protein: CASSFTGLAGKGELFF.